The rows below give T cell receptor beta chains drawn from one sample of a study of molecular identifiers for immune sequencing clone quantification. TCRdb fed the PCR reads into MiXCR, producing one record per CDR3 protein. The sample consists of some 320,000 distinct CDR3 sequences, roughly 23% of them appearing once. The source material was naive CD8+ T cells from blood, with Jurkat cell RNA spiked in. The receptors shown here come from a human donor in good health. Some libraries in this study had Jurkat cell RNA spiked in. Both conserved end residues are part of each CDR3.

CASSLARGVSNQPQHF	16	TRBV7-8	TRBJ1-5
CASSWTSGNLGDTQYF	16	TRBV5-3	TRBJ2-3
CASSLIIGSTDTQYF	15	TRBV7-9	TRBJ2-3
CASSPSTGHVYNEQFF	16	TRBV7-6	TRBJ2-1
CASSIREKLFF	11	TRBV19	TRBJ1-4
CASSQYPQTEAFF	13	TRBV5-4	TRBJ1-1
CSAREASGGTYEQYF	15	TRBV20-1	TRBJ2-7
CASSQTSADYEQYF	14	TRBV4-3	TRBJ2-7
CASSPGQDNPYGYTF	15	TRBV4-3	TRBJ1-2
CASSWVVGGYEQYF	14	TRBV7-8	TRBJ2-7
CASSQDRAPQEQYF	14	TRBV4-2	TRBJ2-7
CSSQGPPYNEQFF	13	TRBV29-1	TRBJ2-1
CASSLQSQPQHF	12	TRBV7-9	TRBJ1-5
CASREGGTEAFF	12	TRBV13	TRBJ1-1
CASSKEPQGLSETQYF	16	TRBV7-7	TRBJ2-5
CAWSGAGMDTQYF	13	TRBV30	TRBJ2-3
CASSLERMQGEQFF	14	TRBV7-9	TRBJ2-1
CASSHPRGPEASF	13	TRBV3-1	TRBJ1-1
CASSHLWEDTQYF	13	TRBV23-1	TRBJ2-3
CVSKETGIPTEAFF	14	TRBV28	TRBJ1-1
CASSYSSGGIYNEQFF	16	TRBV6-5	TRBJ2-1
CASSYLDSYGYTF	13	TRBV6-6	TRBJ1-2
CAGSLSPRAGQHF	13	TRBV27	TRBJ1-5
CASSYSSGHASGELFF	16	TRBV6-5	TRBJ2-2